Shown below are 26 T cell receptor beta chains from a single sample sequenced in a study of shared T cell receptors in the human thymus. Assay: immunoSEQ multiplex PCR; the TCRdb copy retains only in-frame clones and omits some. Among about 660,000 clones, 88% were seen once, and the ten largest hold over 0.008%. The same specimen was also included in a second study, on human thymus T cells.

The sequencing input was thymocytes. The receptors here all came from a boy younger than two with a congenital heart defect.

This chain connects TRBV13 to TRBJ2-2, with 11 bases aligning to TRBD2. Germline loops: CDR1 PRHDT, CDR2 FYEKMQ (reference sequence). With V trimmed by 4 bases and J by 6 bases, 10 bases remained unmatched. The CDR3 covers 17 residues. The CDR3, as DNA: TGTGCCAGCAGCTCCGCCACTAGCGGGAGTGTATCCGGGGAGCTGTTTTTT. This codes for CASSSATSGSVSGELFF.

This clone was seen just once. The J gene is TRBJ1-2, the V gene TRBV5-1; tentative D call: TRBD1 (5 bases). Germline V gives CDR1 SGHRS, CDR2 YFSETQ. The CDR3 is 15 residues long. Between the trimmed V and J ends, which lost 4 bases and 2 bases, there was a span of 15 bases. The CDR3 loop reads CASSPFDSRNYGYTF. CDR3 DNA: TGCGCCAGCAGCCCTTTCGACAGTCGCAACTATGGCTACACCTTC.

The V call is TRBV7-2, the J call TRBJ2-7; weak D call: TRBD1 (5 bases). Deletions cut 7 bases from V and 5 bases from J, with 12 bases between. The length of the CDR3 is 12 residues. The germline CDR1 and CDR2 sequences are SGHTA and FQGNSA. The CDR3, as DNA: TGTGCCAGCACCACCCAAGGGGACGAGCAGTACTTC. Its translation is CASTTQGDEQYF.

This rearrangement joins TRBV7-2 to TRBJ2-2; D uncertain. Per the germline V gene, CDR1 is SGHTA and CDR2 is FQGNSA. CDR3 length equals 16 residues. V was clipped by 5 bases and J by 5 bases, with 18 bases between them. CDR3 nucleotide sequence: TGTGCCAGCAGCGAGGCTGTGAGGAGTGAGACCGGGGAGCTGTTTTTT. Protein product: CASSEAVRSETGELFF.

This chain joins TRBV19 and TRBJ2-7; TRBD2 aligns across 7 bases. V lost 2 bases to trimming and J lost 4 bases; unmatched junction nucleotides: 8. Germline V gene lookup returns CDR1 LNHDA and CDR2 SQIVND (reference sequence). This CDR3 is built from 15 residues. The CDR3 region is CASSISGGSPYEQYF. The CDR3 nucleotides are TGTGCCAGTAGTATATCCGGCGGGAGCCCGTACGAGCAGTACTTC.

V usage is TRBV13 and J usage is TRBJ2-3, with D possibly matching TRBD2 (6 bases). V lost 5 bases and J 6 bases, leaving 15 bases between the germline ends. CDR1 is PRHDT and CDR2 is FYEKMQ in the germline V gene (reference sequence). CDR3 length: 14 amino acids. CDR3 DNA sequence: TGTGCCAGCAGCCCTGTTCCGGGAGAGGATACGCAGTATTTT. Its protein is CASSPVPGEDTQYF.

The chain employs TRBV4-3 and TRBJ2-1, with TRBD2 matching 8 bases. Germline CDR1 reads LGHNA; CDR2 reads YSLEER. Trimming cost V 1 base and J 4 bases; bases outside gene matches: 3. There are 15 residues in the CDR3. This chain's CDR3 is CASSQGGTRYNEQFF. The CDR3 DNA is TGCGCCAGCAGCCAAGGCGGGACTAGGTACAATGAGCAGTTCTTC.

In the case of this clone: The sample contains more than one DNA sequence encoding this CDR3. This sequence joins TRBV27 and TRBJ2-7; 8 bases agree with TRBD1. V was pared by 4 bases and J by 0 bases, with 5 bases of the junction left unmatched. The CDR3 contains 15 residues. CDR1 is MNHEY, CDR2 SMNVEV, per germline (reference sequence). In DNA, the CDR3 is TGTGCCAGCAGTTCGGACAGGGAATTCTCCTACGAGCAGTACTTC. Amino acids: CASSSDREFSYEQYF.

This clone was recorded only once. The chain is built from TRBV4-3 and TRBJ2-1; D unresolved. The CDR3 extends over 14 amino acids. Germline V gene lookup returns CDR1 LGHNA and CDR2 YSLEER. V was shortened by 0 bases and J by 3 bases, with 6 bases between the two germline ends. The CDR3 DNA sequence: TGCGCCAGCAGCCAAGACCCCAACTACAATGAGCAGTTCTTC. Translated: CASSQDPNYNEQFF.

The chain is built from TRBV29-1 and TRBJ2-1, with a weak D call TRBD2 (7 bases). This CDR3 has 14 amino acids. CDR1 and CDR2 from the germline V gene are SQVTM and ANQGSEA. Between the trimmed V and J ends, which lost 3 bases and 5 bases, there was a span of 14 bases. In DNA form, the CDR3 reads TGCAGCGTTGAGGGGGAGGGGGGCCACAATGAGCAGTTCTTC. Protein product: CSVEGEGGHNEQFF.

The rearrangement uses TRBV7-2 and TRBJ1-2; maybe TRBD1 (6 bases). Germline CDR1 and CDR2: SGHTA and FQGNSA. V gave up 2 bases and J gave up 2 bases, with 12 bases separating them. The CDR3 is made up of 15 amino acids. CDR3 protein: CASSLRRGGNYGYTF. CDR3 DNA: TGTGCCAGCAGCTTACGAAGGGGGGGGAACTATGGCTACACCTTC.

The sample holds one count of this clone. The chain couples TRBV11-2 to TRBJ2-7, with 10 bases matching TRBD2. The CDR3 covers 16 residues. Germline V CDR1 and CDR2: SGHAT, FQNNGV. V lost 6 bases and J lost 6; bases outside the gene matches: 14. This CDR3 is CASRPRQPSGSAEQYF. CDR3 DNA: TGTGCCAGCAGGCCCAGACAGCCTAGCGGGAGTGCCGAGCAGTACTTC.

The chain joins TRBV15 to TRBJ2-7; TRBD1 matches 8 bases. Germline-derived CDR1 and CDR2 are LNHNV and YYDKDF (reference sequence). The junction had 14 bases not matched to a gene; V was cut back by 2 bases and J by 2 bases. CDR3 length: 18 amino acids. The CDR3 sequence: CATSRHPPPGQAPYEQYF. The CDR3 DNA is TGTGCCACCAGCAGACACCCCCCACCGGGACAGGCACCCTACGAGCAGTACTTC.

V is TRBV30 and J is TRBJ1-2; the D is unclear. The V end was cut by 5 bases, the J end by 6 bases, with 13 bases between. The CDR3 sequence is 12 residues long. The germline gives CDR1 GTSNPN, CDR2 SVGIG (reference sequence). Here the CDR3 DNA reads TGTGCCTGGCATGAGGGAATCGATGGCTACACCTTC. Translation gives CAWHEGIDGYTF.

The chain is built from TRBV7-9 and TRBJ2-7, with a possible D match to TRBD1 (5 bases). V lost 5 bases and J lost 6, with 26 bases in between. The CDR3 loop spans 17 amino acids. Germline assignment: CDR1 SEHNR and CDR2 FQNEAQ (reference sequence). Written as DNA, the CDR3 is TGTGCCAGCAGCCGCCCTCCGGAACAGGTTCCTTTGGGCGAGCAGTACTTC. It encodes CASSRPPEQVPLGEQYF.

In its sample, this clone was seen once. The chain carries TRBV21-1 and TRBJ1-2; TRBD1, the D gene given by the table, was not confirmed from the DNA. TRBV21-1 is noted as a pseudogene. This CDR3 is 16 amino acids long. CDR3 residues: CASSKEEGQGERGYTF. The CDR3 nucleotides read TGTGCCAGCAGCAAAGAAGAGGGACAGGGGGAACGAGGCTACACCTTC.

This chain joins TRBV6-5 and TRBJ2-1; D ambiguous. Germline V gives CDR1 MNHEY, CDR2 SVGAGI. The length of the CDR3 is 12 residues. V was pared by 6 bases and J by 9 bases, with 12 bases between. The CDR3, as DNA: TGTGCCAGCAGCCCGCCTACCGGTGAGCAGTTCTTC. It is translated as CASSPPTGEQFF.

CDR3 sequence reads: CASSDRGDPNTGELFF. CDR3 DNA: TGCGCCAGCAGCGACAGGGGGGATCCGAACACCGGGGAGCTGTTTTTT. The chain employs TRBV10-1 and TRBJ2-2; 9 bases are shared with TRBD1. Germline V gene lookup returns CDR1 WNHNN and CDR2 SYGVQD (reference sequence). The CDR3 covers 16 residues. With V trimmed by 6 bases and J by 0 bases, 5 bases remained unmatched.

This CDR3 is CASPERATGGYEQYF. CDR3 DNA sequence: TGTGCCAGCCCCGAACGCGCGACAGGGGGCTACGAGCAGTACTTC. The chain joins TRBV2 to TRBJ2-7; 9 bases line up with TRBD1. This CDR3 region has 15 residues. V was clipped by 8 bases and J by 3 bases; unmatched bases: 11. Germline-derived CDR1 and CDR2 are SNHLY and FYNNEI.

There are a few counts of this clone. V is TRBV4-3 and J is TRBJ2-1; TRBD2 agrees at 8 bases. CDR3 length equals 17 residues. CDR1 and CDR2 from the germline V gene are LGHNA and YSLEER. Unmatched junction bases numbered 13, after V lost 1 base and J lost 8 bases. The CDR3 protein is CASSQGGSGGTADEQFF. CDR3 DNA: TGCGCCAGCAGCCAAGGGGGGAGCGGGGGTACGGCCGATGAGCAGTTCTTC.

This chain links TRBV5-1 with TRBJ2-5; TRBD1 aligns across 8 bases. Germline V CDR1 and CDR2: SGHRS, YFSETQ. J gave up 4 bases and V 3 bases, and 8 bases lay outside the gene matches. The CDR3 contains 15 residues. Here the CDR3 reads CASSSPGQGGETQYF. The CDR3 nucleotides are TGCGCCAGCAGCTCCCCTGGACAGGGAGGAGAGACCCAGTACTTC.

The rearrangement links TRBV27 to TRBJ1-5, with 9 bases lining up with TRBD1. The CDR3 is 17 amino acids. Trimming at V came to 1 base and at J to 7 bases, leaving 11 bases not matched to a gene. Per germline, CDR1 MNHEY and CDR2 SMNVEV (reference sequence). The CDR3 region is CASSLWLPGQGGQPQHF. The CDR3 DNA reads TGTGCCAGCAGTTTATGGCTACCGGGACAGGGAGGGCAGCCCCAGCATTTT.

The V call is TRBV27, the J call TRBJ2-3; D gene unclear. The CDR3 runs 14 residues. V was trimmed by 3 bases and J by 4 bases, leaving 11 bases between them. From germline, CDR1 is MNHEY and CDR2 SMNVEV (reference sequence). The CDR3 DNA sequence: TGTGCCAGCAGTTTCAATTTTGGAGCAGATACGCAGTATTTT. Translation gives CASSFNFGADTQYF.

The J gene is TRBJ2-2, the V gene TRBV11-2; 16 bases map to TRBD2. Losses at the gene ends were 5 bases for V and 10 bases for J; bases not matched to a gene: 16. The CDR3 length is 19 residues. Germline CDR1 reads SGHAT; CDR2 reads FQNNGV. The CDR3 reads CASSADRGLAGGPRMELFF. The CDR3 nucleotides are TGTGCCAGCAGCGCCGACAGGGGACTAGCGGGAGGGCCTAGGATGGAGCTGTTTTTT.

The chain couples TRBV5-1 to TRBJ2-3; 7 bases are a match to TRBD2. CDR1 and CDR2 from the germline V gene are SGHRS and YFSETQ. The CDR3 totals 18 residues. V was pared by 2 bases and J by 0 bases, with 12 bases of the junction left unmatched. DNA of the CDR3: TGCGCCAGCAGCTTCCCGCAGCGGGAAAAAGCTAGCACAGATACGCAGTATTTT. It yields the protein CASSFPQREKASTDTQYF.

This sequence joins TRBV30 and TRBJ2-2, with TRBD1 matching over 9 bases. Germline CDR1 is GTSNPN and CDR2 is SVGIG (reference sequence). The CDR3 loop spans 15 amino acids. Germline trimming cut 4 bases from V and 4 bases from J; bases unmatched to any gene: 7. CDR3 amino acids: CAWTRDREATGELFF. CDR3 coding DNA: TGTGCCTGGACCCGGGACAGGGAGGCCACCGGGGAGCTGTTTTTT.